These 20 T cell receptor beta chains were sequenced from one sample in a study of PD-1 blockade in classical Hodgkin lymphoma. No patient escaped relapse after autologous stem cell transplantation, and brentuximab vedotin exposure varied. Generated by immunoSEQ multiplex PCR, the TCRdb table keeps only in-frame clones and is missing some. The sample consists of over 25,000 clones, approximately 72% of them appearing once. This sample comprised peripheral blood mononuclear cells (PBMCs), obtained before the second cycle of nivolumab. These receptors all come from a human donor with classical Hodgkin lymphoma.

V is TRBV7-2 and J is TRBJ2-6; D unclear. V dropped 0 bases and J dropped 3 bases, with 6 bases sitting between them. Germline assignment: CDR1 SGHTA and CDR2 FQGNSA. This CDR3 contains 15 residues. For the CDR3, the DNA is TGTGCCAGCAGCTTAGCGGGTAATGGGGCCAACGTCCTGACTTTC. Protein sequence: CASSLAGNGANVLTF.

The rearrangement uses TRBV9 and TRBJ2-3; D not resolved. There are 13 residues in the CDR3. CDR1 is SGDLS and CDR2 is YYNGEE in the germline V gene. V was pared by 1 base and J by 4 bases, with 7 bases between. This chain's CDR3 is CASSVKAADTQYF. The CDR3 DNA follows: TGTGCCAGCAGCGTAAAGGCTGCAGATACGCAGTATTTT.

The chain links TRBV5-6 to TRBJ2-1; the match to TRBD2 covers 11 bases. Germline values: CDR1 SGHDT, CDR2 YYEEEE. The CDR3 has 13 residues. V was clipped by 3 bases and J by 10 bases; unmatched bases: 3. The CDR3 DNA reads TGTGCCAGCAGCTCTCCTAGCGGGGGGGAGCAGTTCTTC. This translates into CASSSPSGGEQFF.

The chain has TRBV5-1 and TRBJ1-1; D ambiguous. The CDR3 has 13 amino acids. With 0 bases removed from V and 5 bases from J, the gap between germline ends came to 8 bases. Looked up from germline, CDR1 is SGHRS and CDR2 is YFSETQ. Here the CDR3 reads CASSLEVDTEAFF. As DNA, the CDR3 is TGCGCCAGCAGCTTGGAAGTTGATACTGAAGCTTTCTTT.

The gene calls are TRBV10-3 and TRBJ2-1; 7 bases fit TRBD1. This CDR3 spans 12 amino acids. Losses at the gene ends were 6 bases for V and 6 bases for J; bases not matched to a gene: 2. CDR1 is ENHRY, CDR2 SYGVKD, per germline. In DNA, the CDR3 is TGTGCCATCAGCTGGGACAGCAATGAGCAGTTCTTC. Amino acid sequence: CAISWDSNEQFF.

V usage is TRBV7-9 and J usage is TRBJ1-2; TRBD1 is a possible D gene (5 bases). V was trimmed by 5 bases and J by 4 bases, leaving 20 bases between them. The CDR3 is 16 amino acids. CDR1 and CDR2 from the germline V gene are SEHNR and FQNEAQ (reference sequence). In DNA form, the CDR3 reads TGTGCCAGCAGCGATCGCGGATACCATGGGACCTATGGCTACACCTTC. Its protein product is CASSDRGYHGTYGYTF.

This clone counts as medium-sized (0.01 to 0.1%). This chain connects TRBV18 to TRBJ2-1; 10 bases agree with TRBD2. The CDR3 extends over 16 amino acids. Germline V gene sequence: CDR1 KGHSH, CDR2 LQKENI. The V gene end was trimmed by 3 bases and the J gene end by 7 bases; junction bases not matched to a gene: 9. The CDR3 coding sequence is TGTGCCAGCTCACCGTTTAGCGGGGGGCGAGGGAATGAGCAGTTCTTC. Translated, it gives CASSPFSGGRGNEQFF.

This clone was seen more than once but under ten times. V gene TRBV19 combines with J gene TRBJ2-5; 7 nucleotides agree with TRBD1. Germline V CDR1 and CDR2: LNHDA, SQIVND (reference sequence). CDR3 length equals 17 residues. V shed 4 bases and J 2 bases; nucleotides not matched to a gene: 13. CDR3 loop: CASSKNRQGGPQETQYF. CDR3 bases: TGTGCCAGTAGTAAAAATCGACAGGGTGGGCCACAAGAGACCCAGTACTTC.

The gene calls are TRBV5-1 and TRBJ2-3; D not resolved. The CDR3 is made up of 14 amino acids. In germline, CDR1 is SGHRS, CDR2 YFSETQ. Trimming left V 2 bases short and J 3 bases short, with 10 bases between. CDR3: CASSFRSSTDTQYF. DNA for the CDR3: TGCGCCAGCAGCTTTCGAAGTAGTACAGATACGCAGTATTTT.

The chain carries TRBV7-2 and TRBJ2-1; 8 bases are shared with TRBD2. Germline CDR1 reads SGHTA; CDR2 reads FQGNSA. V lost 5 bases, J lost 6 bases, and 6 bases stayed unmatched. The CDR3 sequence is 14 residues long. DNA for the CDR3: TGTGCCAGCAGCCCTCGTGCGGGGGGCAATGAGCAGTTCTTC. Its protein product is CASSPRAGGNEQFF.

The chain combines TRBV5-1 with TRBJ1-1, with D perhaps TRBD1 (6 bases). This CDR3 contains 14 residues. Germline CDR1 and CDR2: SGHRS and YFSETQ. V was pared by 4 bases and J by 4 bases, with 14 bases between. The CDR3 sequence is CASSGTQSVTEAFF. The CDR3, as DNA: TGCGCCAGCAGCGGGACACAGTCGGTCACTGAAGCTTTCTTT.

The rearrangement uses TRBV5-4 and TRBJ1-2; 11 bases map to TRBD1. The germline V gene encodes CDR1 SGHNT and CDR2 YYREEE (reference sequence). The ends lost 3 bases at V and 4 bases at J; junction bases unmatched: 2. The CDR3 runs to 14 residues. The CDR3 loop is CASSSDRGPYGYTF. The CDR3 DNA reads as TGTGCCAGCAGCTCGGACAGGGGGCCCTATGGCTACACCTTC.

The chain has TRBV7-9 and TRBJ2-1; D unresolved. V was clipped by 5 bases and J by 7 bases, with 9 bases between them. This CDR3 is built from 12 residues. Germline CDR1 and CDR2: SEHNR and FQNEAQ (reference sequence). The CDR3 sequence is CASSPEWNEQFF. CDR3 nucleotides: TGTGCCAGCAGCCCGGAATGGAATGAGCAGTTCTTC.

The chain carries TRBV2 and TRBJ1-4, with D unresolved. V was clipped by 3 bases and J by 5 bases, with 16 bases between them. This CDR3 is 16 amino acids long. CDR1 SNHLY and CDR2 FYNNEI come from the germline V gene. The CDR3 region has the DNA TGTGCCAGCAGTGATTTAGGGCCCTCGACGAATGAAAAACTGTTTTTT. Amino acid sequence: CASSDLGPSTNEKLFF. The full variable domain, in which reference TRBV2 and TRBJ1-4 provide the parts outside the CDR3, is EPEVTQTPSHQVTQMGQEVILRCVPISNHLYFYWYRQILGQKVEFLVSFYNNEISEKSEIFDDQFSVERPDGSNFTLKIRSTKLEDSAMYFCASSDLGPSTNEKLFFGSGTQLSVL.

The chain is built from TRBV4-3 and TRBJ2-7; 11 bases are shared with TRBD1. V lost 2 bases to trimming and J lost 7 bases; unmatched junction nucleotides: 10. The length of the CDR3 is 16 residues. Germline V lookup: CDR1 LGHNA, CDR2 YSLEER. The CDR3: CASSQRGQGASGEQYF. CDR3 bases: TGCGCCAGCAGCCAAAGAGGACAGGGGGCGTCCGGGGAGCAGTACTTC.

The chain couples TRBV30 to TRBJ1-1, with D possibly matching TRBD1 (5 bases). V dropped 1 base and J dropped 4 bases, with 16 bases sitting between them. From germline, CDR1 is GTSNPN and CDR2 SVGIG (reference sequence). This CDR3 has 15 amino acids. The CDR3 DNA follows: TGTGCCTGGAGTGACTTAGCCAGGGCCAGCACTGAAGCTTTCTTT. Protein sequence: CAWSDLARASTEAFF.

V usage is TRBV27 and J usage is TRBJ2-5, with 9 nucleotides matching TRBD2. The trim removed 3 bases at V and 5 bases at J, leaving 13 bases unmatched. The germline gives CDR1 MNHEY, CDR2 SMNVEV (reference sequence). The CDR3 runs 17 residues. CDR3 protein: CASSLQRGATVGETQYF. The DNA of the CDR3 is TGTGCCAGCAGTTTGCAGCGGGGGGCCACCGTAGGGGAGACCCAGTACTTC.

This chain uses TRBV9 with TRBJ1-1; the D gene is possibly TRBD1 (6 bases). The CDR3 has 15 amino acids. Germline-derived CDR1 and CDR2 are SGDLS and YYNGEE. Trimming shortened V by 2 bases and J by 6 bases, and 17 bases separated the two germline ends. The CDR3 sequence: CASSVSTGANSEAFF. In DNA form, the CDR3 reads TGTGCCAGCAGCGTCTCGACAGGAGCCAACTCTGAAGCTTTCTTT.

The rearrangement joins TRBV6-5 to TRBJ1-3; 7 bases align to TRBD1. The CDR3 covers 13 residues. Germline V gene data show CDR1 as MNHEY and CDR2 as SVGAGI. V was pared by 6 bases and J by 5 bases, with 4 bases of the junction left unmatched. The CDR3 DNA is TGTGCCAGCAGACTACAGGGGAGAAACACCATATATTTT. Amino acid sequence: CASRLQGRNTIYF.

The rearrangement links TRBV9 to TRBJ2-3, with TRBD2 matching over 10 bases. V lost 3 bases to trimming and J lost 1 base; unmatched junction nucleotides: 14. Germline V gene lookup returns CDR1 SGDLS and CDR2 YYNGEE. The CDR3 is 19 residues long. CDR3: CASSALAGVPRIGTDTQYF. The CDR3 DNA reads as TGTGCCAGCAGCGCGCTAGCGGGGGTCCCCCGGATCGGCACAGATACGCAGTATTTT.